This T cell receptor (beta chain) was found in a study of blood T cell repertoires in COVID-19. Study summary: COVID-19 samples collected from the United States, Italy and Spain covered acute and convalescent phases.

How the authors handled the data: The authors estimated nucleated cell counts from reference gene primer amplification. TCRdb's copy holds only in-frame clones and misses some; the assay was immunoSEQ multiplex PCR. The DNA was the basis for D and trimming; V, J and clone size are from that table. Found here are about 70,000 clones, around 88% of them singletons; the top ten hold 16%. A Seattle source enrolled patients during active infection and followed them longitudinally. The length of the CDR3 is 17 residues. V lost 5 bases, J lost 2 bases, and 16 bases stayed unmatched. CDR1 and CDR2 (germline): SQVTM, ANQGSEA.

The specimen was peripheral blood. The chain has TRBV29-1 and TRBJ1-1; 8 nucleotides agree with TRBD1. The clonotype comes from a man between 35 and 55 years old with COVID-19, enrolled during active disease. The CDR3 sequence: CSVLTGGRLKTNTEAFF. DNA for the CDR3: TGCAGCGTTTTAACAGGGGGGCGCCTAAAAACCAACACTGAAGCTTTCTTT.